This entry lists 28 T cell receptor beta chains sequenced from one sample in a study of blood T cell repertoires in COVID-19. Using immunoSEQ multiplex PCR, the repertoire was profiled, and TCRdb retains in-frame clones only, with some absent. The sample lists about 150,000 clones, 75% to 85% occurring once. Sequencing was carried out using peripheral blood. The receptors were sampled from a woman in her fifties or sixties with COVID-19, enrolled during active disease.

The J gene is TRBJ2-2, the V gene TRBV5-1; TRBD2 is a possible D gene (7 bases). V gave up 1 base and J gave up 0 bases, with 10 bases separating them. CDR1 is SGHRS and CDR2 is YFSETQ in the germline V gene. The CDR3 length is 16 residues. CDR3 DNA sequence: TGCGCCAGCAGCTTGTTCGGGGGGCCGAACACCGGGGAGCTGTTTTTT. Its translation is CASSLFGGPNTGELFF.

The chain carries TRBV27 and TRBJ1-1; D ambiguous. Per the germline V gene, CDR1 is MNHEY and CDR2 is SMNVEV (reference sequence). Deletions cut 5 bases from V and 5 bases from J, with 15 bases between. There are 14 residues in the CDR3. The CDR3 spells CASSAISSRTEAFF. The CDR3 DNA follows: TGTGCCAGCAGTGCGATCAGTTCGAGGACTGAAGCTTTCTTT.

This clone appeared a few times. This rearrangement joins TRBV2 to TRBJ2-1; 11 bases line up with TRBD2. The V and J ends lost 6 bases and 7 bases, in that order; junction bases with no gene match: 8. Germline CDR1 SNHLY, CDR2 FYNNEI. The CDR3 contains 15 residues. The CDR3 is CASSSTSGRGNEQFF. The DNA for the CDR3 is TGTGCCAGCAGCTCCACTAGCGGGAGAGGGAATGAGCAGTTCTTC.

The V gene is TRBV5-1, the J gene TRBJ1-2; a possible D gene is TRBD1 (5 bases). From germline, CDR1 is SGHRS and CDR2 YFSETQ. The length of the CDR3 is 14 residues. Between the trimmed V and J ends, which lost 4 bases and 4 bases, there was a span of 14 bases. CDR3 sequence (DNA): TGCGCCAGCAGCATAGGGACGGGGGGCTATGGCTACACCTTC. Protein: CASSIGTGGYGYTF.

V is TRBV19 and J is TRBJ1-5, with D tentatively TRBD1 (6 bases). The CDR3 totals 15 residues. The V and J ends lost 5 bases and 4 bases respectively, with 15 bases between them. The germline V gene encodes CDR1 LNHDA and CDR2 SQIVND (reference sequence). The CDR3 region has the DNA TGTGCCAGTAGTCGGGGGGGCATGGGTAATCAGCCCCAGCATTTT. Translation: CASSRGGMGNQPQHF.

The chain couples TRBV6-6 to TRBJ1-3; no clear D gene. V dropped 2 bases and J dropped 2 bases, with 10 bases sitting between them. The CDR3 extends over 15 amino acids. CDR1 is MNHNY and CDR2 is SVGAGI in the germline V gene (reference sequence). The CDR3 region is CASSYEGLAGNTIYF. CDR3 in DNA: TGTGCCAGCAGTTACGAGGGTTTAGCTGGAAACACCATATATTTT.

The rearrangement joins TRBV3-1 (or the pseudogene TRBV3-2) to TRBJ2-1; TRBD2 aligns across 12 bases. CDR1 is LGHDT and CDR2 is YNNKEL in the germline V gene (reference sequence). The ends lost 7 bases at V and 8 bases at J; junction bases unmatched: 6. The CDR3 is 14 amino acids. CDR3 sequence reads: CASTRLAGVDEQFF. The CDR3 DNA follows: TGTGCCAGCACAAGACTAGCGGGAGTTGATGAGCAGTTCTTC.

In this sample, this clone turned up once. The DNA for the CDR3 is TGTGCCACCAGTGATCCAGGGACAGAATATGGCTACACCTTC. Translation gives CATSDPGTEYGYTF. The chain employs TRBV24-1 and TRBJ1-2, with 7 bases fitting TRBD1. V lost 3 bases, J lost 5 bases, and 5 bases stayed unmatched. The germline gives CDR1 KGHDR, CDR2 SFDVKD. The CDR3 has 14 amino acids.

CDR3 nucleotides: TGCGCCAGCAGTTTGAGGGACAGTAGGGACTATGGCTACACCTTC. Protein sequence: CASSLRDSRDYGYTF. The chain uses TRBV5-1 and TRBJ1-2, with 7 bases that match TRBD1. The germline V gene encodes CDR1 SGHRS and CDR2 YFSETQ. CDR3 length: 15 amino acids. J gave up 3 bases and V 5 bases, and 10 bases lay outside the gene matches.

The chain uses TRBV5-6 and TRBJ1-4; 7 nucleotides match TRBD1. The CDR3 spans 13 residues. The ends lost 4 bases at V and 10 bases at J; junction bases unmatched: 7. Germline V lookup: CDR1 SGHDT, CDR2 YYEEEE. CDR3 sequence (DNA): TGTGCCAGCAGCACTAGAAACAGGGGAAAACTGTTTTTT. As protein: CASSTRNRGKLFF.

The chain is built from TRBV5-1 and TRBJ2-6; 8 bases match TRBD1. Losses at the gene ends were 2 bases for V and 0 bases for J; bases not matched to a gene: 4. CDR1 and CDR2 (germline): SGHRS, YFSETQ. The CDR3 spans 17 residues. The DNA of the CDR3 is TGCGCCAGCAGCTTCTCGGACAGGGACTCTGGGGCCAACGTCCTGACTTTC. As protein: CASSFSDRDSGANVLTF.

The sample holds a few counts of this clone. The genes are TRBV5-1 and TRBJ2-1; TRBD2 is a possible D gene (6 bases). The V gene's germline CDR1 is SGHRS and CDR2 YFSETQ. Trimming pared 4 bases from V and 5 bases from J, leaving 22 bases between. CDR3 size: 17 residues. The CDR3 loop reads CASSPGTTRGANNEQFF. In nucleotides, the CDR3 is TGCGCCAGCAGCCCAGGAACTACGCGCGGGGCAAACAATGAGCAGTTCTTC.

This sequence joins TRBV5-1 and TRBJ2-5; tentatively, D is TRBD2 (6 bases). The germline gives CDR1 SGHRS, CDR2 YFSETQ. This CDR3 has 17 amino acids. Trimming left V 1 base short and J 1 base short, with 17 bases between. CDR3 in DNA: TGCGCCAGCAGCTTGATTGGCAACCGGGACTTCCAAGAGACCCAGTACTTC. Translating gives CASSLIGNRDFQETQYF.

This sequence joins TRBV6-4 and TRBJ2-1; 13 bases agree with TRBD2. The CDR3 covers 15 residues. Germline CDR1 MRHNA, CDR2 SNTAGT. J was trimmed by 7 bases and V by 4 bases; bases with no gene match: 4. CDR3 nucleotide sequence: TGTGCCAGCAGTGGACTAGCGGGAGGAGGGAATGAGCAGTTCTTC. It is translated as CASSGLAGGGNEQFF.

V and J are TRBV30 and TRBJ1-2, with TRBD1 matching over 10 bases. CDR3 size: 12 residues. Losses at the gene ends were 7 bases for V and 5 bases for J; bases not matched to a gene: 4. The germline CDR1 and CDR2 sequences are GTSNPN and SVGIG (reference sequence). CDR3 sequence reads: CALTGGSYGYTF. The CDR3 DNA reads TGTGCCTTGACAGGGGGCTCTTATGGCTACACCTTC. The full variable domain, its missing parts supplied by reference TRBV30 and TRBJ1-2, is SQTIHQWPATLVQPVGSPLSLECTVEGTSNPNLYWYRQAAGRGLQLLFYSVGIGQISSEVPQNLSASRPQDRQFILSSKKLLLSDSGFYLCALTGGSYGYTFGSGTRLTVV.

The chain links TRBV5-1 to TRBJ2-1, with D uncertain. The CDR3 runs to 11 residues. V lost 4 bases to trimming and J lost 7 bases, with 6 bases between them. Looked up from germline, CDR1 is SGHRS and CDR2 is YFSETQ. This CDR3 reads CASSLRNEQFF. In DNA, the CDR3 is TGCGCCAGCAGCCTAAGAAATGAGCAGTTCTTC.

The gene calls are TRBV20-1 and TRBJ2-3; D gene uncertain. The CDR3 is made up of 14 amino acids. The V gene's germline CDR1 is DFQATT and CDR2 SNEGSKA (reference sequence). The V and J ends lost 3 bases and 1 base respectively, with 11 bases between them. The CDR3 here is CSASRGAGTDTQYF. CDR3 coding DNA: TGCAGTGCTAGTCGCGGAGCCGGCACAGATACGCAGTATTTT.

V gene TRBV5-8 combines with J gene TRBJ2-3; 7 bases are a match to TRBD2. The CDR3 loop spans 15 amino acids. With V trimmed by 4 bases and J by 7 bases, 12 bases remained unmatched. CDR1 is SGHTS, CDR2 YDEGEE, per germline. Here the CDR3 reads CASSVTERGHNTQYF. The CDR3 DNA is TGTGCCAGCAGCGTAACTGAGCGGGGCCACAATACGCAGTATTTT.

The CDR3: CASSYTGGSSPLHF. The CDR3 DNA sequence: TGTGCCAGCAGTTACACAGGGGGCAGTTCACCCCTCCACTTT. The genes are TRBV6-6 and TRBJ1-6; 9 positions match TRBD1. Per the germline V gene, CDR1 is MNHNY and CDR2 is SVGAGI (reference sequence). The length of the CDR3 is 14 residues. The ends lost 2 bases at V and 9 bases at J; junction bases unmatched: 2.

The chain couples TRBV25-1 to TRBJ1-1; maybe TRBD1 (5 bases). V lost 0 bases and J 1 base, leaving 15 bases between the germline ends. Looked up from germline, CDR1 is MGHDK and CDR2 is SYGVNS. The CDR3 spans 17 residues. CDR3 amino acids: CASSEYGRGAQNTEAFF. The CDR3 DNA reads as TGTGCCAGCAGTGAATATGGGAGGGGCGCACAGAACACTGAAGCTTTCTTT.

This chain connects TRBV13 to TRBJ1-1, with 9 bases aligning to TRBD1. V lost 5 bases, J lost 11 bases, and 9 bases stayed unmatched. CDR3 length: 13 residues. Germline CDR1 is PRHDT and CDR2 is FYEKMQ (reference sequence). CDR3 loop: CASSGTGSLTAFF. The CDR3 DNA follows: TGTGCCAGCAGCGGGACAGGGAGCCTGACGGCTTTCTTT.

This clone was seen once. J is TRBJ2-1 and V is TRBV5-6; TRBD2 aligns across 9 bases. Germline values: CDR1 SGHDT, CDR2 YYEEEE. The V segment lost 0 bases and the J segment 8 bases; nucleotides outside the gene matches: 6. The CDR3 consists of 15 residues. CDR3 protein: CASSLALAGLDEQFF. CDR3 in DNA: TGTGCCAGCAGCTTGGCCCTAGCGGGATTGGATGAGCAGTTCTTC. Full variable domain (outside the CDR3, taken from reference TRBV5-6 and TRBJ2-1): DAGVTQSPTHLIKTRGQQVTLRCSPKSGHDTVSWYQQALGQGPQFIFQYYEEEERQRGNFPDRFSGHQFPNYSSELNVNALLLGDSALYLCASSLALAGLDEQFFGPGTRLTVL.

The genes are TRBV6-5 and TRBJ1-2, with D possibly matching TRBD1 (5 bases). CDR1 and CDR2 (germline): MNHEY, SVGAGI. The CDR3 has 13 amino acids. The V end lost 5 bases, the J end lost 7 bases, and 14 bases lay between the germline ends. CDR3 in DNA: TGTGCCAGCAGTCGCGGCCCGCAGGGTGGCTACACCTTC. It translates to CASSRGPQGGYTF.

This chain joins TRBV5-1 and TRBJ2-5; weak D call: TRBD2 (6 bases). Trimming took off 0 bases at V and 0 bases at J, with 9 bases between the two ends. Germline loops: CDR1 SGHRS, CDR2 YFSETQ. The CDR3 consists of 15 residues. The CDR3 loop is CASSLAGGHQETQYF. CDR3 nucleotides: TGCGCCAGCAGCTTGGCCGGGGGACACCAAGAGACCCAGTACTTC.

This rearrangement joins TRBV6-5 to TRBJ1-3, with a tentative D call TRBD1 (5 bases). V was shortened by 5 bases and J by 1 base, with 9 bases between the two germline ends. Germline lookup yields CDR1 MNHEY and CDR2 SVGAGI. This CDR3 is built from 14 residues. Here the CDR3 reads CASSTGGSGNTIYF. In nucleotides, the CDR3 is TGTGCCAGCAGTACCGGGGGTTCTGGAAACACCATATATTTT.

The CDR3 spells CAIAPGTGSNEQFF. DNA of the CDR3: TGTGCCATTGCCCCCGGAACAGGTTCCAATGAGCAGTTCTTC. The J gene is TRBJ2-1, the V gene TRBV10-3; D is perhaps TRBD1 (5 bases). The CDR3 is 14 residues long. Germline CDR1 is ENHRY and CDR2 is SYGVKD. With 9 bases removed from V and 6 bases from J, the gap between germline ends came to 18 bases.

The table lists this clone with a count of one. V usage is TRBV6-5 and J usage is TRBJ1-1; D ambiguous. The CDR3 consists of 13 residues. The V end was cut by 6 bases, the J end by 3 bases, with 11 bases between. Germline V CDR1 and CDR2: MNHEY, SVGAGI. The CDR3 DNA reads as TGTGCCAGCAGAGTCCAAGCCCACACTGAAGCTTTCTTT. Protein sequence: CASRVQAHTEAFF.

This clone was seen more than once but under ten times. This chain connects TRBV10-1 to TRBJ2-1; perhaps TRBD2 as D (5 bases). V was cut by 0 bases and J by 14 bases, with 11 bases left in between. The CDR3 loop spans 12 amino acids. Per the germline V gene, CDR1 is WNHNN and CDR2 is SYGVQD (reference sequence). Here the CDR3 DNA reads TGCGCCAGCAGTGAGTCCCCCTCGGGGAAGTTCTTC. Amino acid sequence: CASSESPSGKFF.